This record covers a single T cell receptor (beta chain). What it binds is not known. The junction differs from germline at one of its ends, possibly a read error. Amplification of TCR beta used genomic DNA extracted from peripheral blood. TRB rearrangements spanning V, D and J were amplified using mixed TRB-A/B primers. TCRdb reprocessed the multiplex PCR reads with MiXCR, giving one entry per CDR3 protein. The sample has over 2,000 distinct CDR3 sequences; around 24% are singletons. The sample comes from a study of T cell repertoires in aging, cancer and after chemotherapy. Study background: Six age groups, ranging from 30 or younger to 70 or older, included the donors.

Germline assignment: CDR1 DFQATT and CDR2 SNEGSKA (reference sequence). The CDR3 length is 12 residues. Study-wide results and caveats: In each cancer cohort, median generation probability increased across chemotherapy, suggesting thymic output rebounded.

The sequencing input was blood. The rearrangement joins TRBV20-1 to TRBJ1-2; possible D gene TRBD1, 6 bases. The sequence was collected from a human donor with a solid tumor. As DNA, the CDR3 is TGCAGTGCCAGAGACAGGACCTATGGCTACACCTTC. It translates to CSARDRTYGYTF.